The clone carrying this T cell receptor (beta chain) came up a few times. Its antigen is unidentified. Libraries of TCR beta came from iRepertoire HTBI primers plus Arm-PCR of CDR3 regions. One entry per CDR3 protein results from TCRdb running MiXCR on the multiplex PCR reads. This sample yields hundreds of thousands of distinct CDR3 sequences, of which roughly 15% are seen a single time; about 10% belongs to the top ten. The data were obtained in a study of regulatory T cells in long-lasting Graves disease. Study observations and caveats: The TCR repertoire of persistent Graves' patients was less diverse than that of newly diagnosed ones.

The sample's time point: newly diagnosed GD, antithyroid drugs for less than 3 months. Isolated PBMC RNA provided the starting material for the TCR library. By American Thyroid Association guidelines, Graves' disease was diagnosed in the cohort. An endocrinology unit in Xi'an, China, supplied the patients. This same sample was also part of a study on T cells in Graves' hyperthyroidism and ophthalmopathy.

This clonotype was sampled from a woman between 25 and 40 years old with Graves disease. The sample in question was peripheral blood mononuclear cells (PBMCs), obtained at new diagnosis, from a patient treated with antithyroid drugs.

The CDR3 here is CASSVAANSETQYF. The CDR3 coding sequence is TGTGCCAGCAGCGTAGCAGCGAATTCTGAGACCCAGTACTTC. The J gene is TRBJ2-5, the V gene TRBV9; D is unclear. Deletions cut 0 bases from V and 5 bases from J, with 11 bases between. The length of the CDR3 is 14 residues. Germline V CDR1 and CDR2: SGDLS, YYNGEE.